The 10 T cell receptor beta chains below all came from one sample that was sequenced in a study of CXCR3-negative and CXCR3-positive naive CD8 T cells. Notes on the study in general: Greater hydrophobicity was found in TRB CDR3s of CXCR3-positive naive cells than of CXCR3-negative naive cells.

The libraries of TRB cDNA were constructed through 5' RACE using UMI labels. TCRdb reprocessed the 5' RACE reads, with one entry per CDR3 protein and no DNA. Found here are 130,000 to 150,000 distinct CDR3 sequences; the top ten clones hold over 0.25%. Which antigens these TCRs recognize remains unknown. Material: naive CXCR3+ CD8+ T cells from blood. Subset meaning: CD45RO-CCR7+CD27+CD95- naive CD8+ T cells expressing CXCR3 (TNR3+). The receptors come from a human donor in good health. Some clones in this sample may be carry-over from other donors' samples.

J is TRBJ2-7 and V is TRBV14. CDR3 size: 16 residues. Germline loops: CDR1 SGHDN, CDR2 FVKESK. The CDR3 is CASSQDPVDSNYEQYF.

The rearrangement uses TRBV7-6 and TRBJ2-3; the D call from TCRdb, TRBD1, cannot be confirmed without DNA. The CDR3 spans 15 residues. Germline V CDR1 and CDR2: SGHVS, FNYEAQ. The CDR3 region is CASSQIGGPTDTQYF.

The CDR3 sequence: CASTPRRQDNSYNEQFF. This chain joins TRBV5-1 and TRBJ2-1; the D gene TCRdb calls, TRBD1, cannot be checked with no DNA. The CDR3 is made up of 17 amino acids. CDR1 is SGHRS and CDR2 is YFSETQ in the germline V gene.

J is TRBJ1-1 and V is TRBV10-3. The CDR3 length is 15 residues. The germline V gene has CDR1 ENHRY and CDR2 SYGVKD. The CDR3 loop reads CAISQSPQMNTEAFF.

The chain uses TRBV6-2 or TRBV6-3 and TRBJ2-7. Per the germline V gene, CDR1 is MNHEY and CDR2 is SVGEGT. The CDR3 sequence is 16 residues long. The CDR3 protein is CASSYHLDRQIHEQYF.

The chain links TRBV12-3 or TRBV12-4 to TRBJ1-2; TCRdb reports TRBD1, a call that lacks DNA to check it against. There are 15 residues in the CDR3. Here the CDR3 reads CASSLVGGPNYGYTF.

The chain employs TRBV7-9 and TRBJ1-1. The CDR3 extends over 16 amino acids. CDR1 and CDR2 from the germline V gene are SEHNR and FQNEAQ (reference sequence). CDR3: CASSLLRGGFHTEAFF.

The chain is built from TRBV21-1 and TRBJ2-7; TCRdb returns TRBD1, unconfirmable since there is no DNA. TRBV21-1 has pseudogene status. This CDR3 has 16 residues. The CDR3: CASSPLGQGGFWEQYF.

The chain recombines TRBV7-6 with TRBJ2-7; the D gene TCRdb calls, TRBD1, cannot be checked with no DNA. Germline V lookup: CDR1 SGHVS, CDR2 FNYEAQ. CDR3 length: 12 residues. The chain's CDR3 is CASSPTGNEQYF.

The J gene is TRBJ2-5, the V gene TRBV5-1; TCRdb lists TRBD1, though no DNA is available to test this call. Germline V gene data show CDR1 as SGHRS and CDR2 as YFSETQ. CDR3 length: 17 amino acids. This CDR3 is CASSSTMAGAAGETQYF.